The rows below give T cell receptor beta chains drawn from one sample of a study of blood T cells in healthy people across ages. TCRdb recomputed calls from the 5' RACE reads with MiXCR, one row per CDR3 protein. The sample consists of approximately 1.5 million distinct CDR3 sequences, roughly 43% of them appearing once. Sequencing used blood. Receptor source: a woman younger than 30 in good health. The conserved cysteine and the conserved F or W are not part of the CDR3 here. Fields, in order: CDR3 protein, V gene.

CDR3aa: ASRTGLAGLTDTQY; v_gene: TRBV6-5
CDR3aa: ASTPAPLAGGKDTQY; v_gene: TRBV6-2/TRBV6-3
CDR3aa: ASSSPGLQYNEQF; v_gene: TRBV12-3/TRBV12-4
CDR3aa: ASSLPLAANEQF; v_gene: TRBV28
CDR3aa: ASSHPNSGGADGELF; v_gene: TRBV7-9
CDR3aa: ASSKQGEQY; v_gene: TRBV4-3
CDR3aa: ASSQPTRGRTTDTQY; v_gene: TRBV4-2
CDR3aa: ASSEPGRQATQY; v_gene: TRBV2
CDR3aa: SAEVAGGASTDTQY; v_gene: TRBV20-1
CDR3aa: AISGGGGNQPQH; v_gene: TRBV10-3